One T cell receptor beta chain is described in this entry. The antigen is unknown. All donors were Caucasian adults living in Nashville, Tennessee. Generated by immunoSEQ multiplex PCR, the TCRdb table keeps only in-frame clones and is missing some. The sample shows approximately 640,000 clones, about 92% of them seen only once. These data come from a study of shared clonotypes between healthy human individuals. The overall study: The donors, two women and a few men, were aged 18 to 49. For every donor, three CD4 naive, three CD4 memory, two CD8 naive and one CD8 memory plates were used.

The germline V and J ends were trimmed by 5 bases and 0 bases, with 17 bases remaining between them. Looked up from germline, CDR1 is MNHEY and CDR2 is SMNVEV (reference sequence). The CDR3 covers 16 residues. General study results and limits: Of the naive CD4 clonotypes, around 5% were shared across a handful of donors.

Sequencing used memory CD8+ T cells from PBMCs. Subset meaning: CD45RO+ cells pooled with CCR7-negative TemRA cells. The sequence came from a man aged 18 to 30 in good health. Some clones in this sample may be carry-over from other donors' samples. J is TRBJ2-7 and V is TRBV27; perhaps TRBD1 as D (7 bases). CDR3 nucleotide sequence: TGTGCCAGCAGTCCCTCTGCGGGACAGTACTCCTACGAGCAGTACTTC. Protein product: CASSPSAGQYSYEQYF.